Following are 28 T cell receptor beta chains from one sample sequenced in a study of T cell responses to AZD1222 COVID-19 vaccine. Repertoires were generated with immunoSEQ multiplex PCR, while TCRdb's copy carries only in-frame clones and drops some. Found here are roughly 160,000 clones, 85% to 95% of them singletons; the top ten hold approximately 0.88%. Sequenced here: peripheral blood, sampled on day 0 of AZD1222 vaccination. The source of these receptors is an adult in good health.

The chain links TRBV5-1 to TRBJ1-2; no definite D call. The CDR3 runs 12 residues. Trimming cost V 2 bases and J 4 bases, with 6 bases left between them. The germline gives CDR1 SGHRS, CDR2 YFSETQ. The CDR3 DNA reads TGCGCCAGCAGCTTAACCCCCTATGGCTACACCTTC. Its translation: CASSLTPYGYTF. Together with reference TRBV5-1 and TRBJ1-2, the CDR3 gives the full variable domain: KAGVTQTPRYLIKTRGQQVTLSCSPISGHRSVSWYQQTPGQGLQFLFEYFSETQRNKGNFPGRFSGRQFSNSRSEMNVSTLELGDSALYLCASSLTPYGYTFGSGTRLTVV.

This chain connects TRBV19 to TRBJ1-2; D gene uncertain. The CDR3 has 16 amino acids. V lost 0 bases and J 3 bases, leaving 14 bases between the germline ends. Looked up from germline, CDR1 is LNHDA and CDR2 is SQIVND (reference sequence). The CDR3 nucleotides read TGTGCCAGTAGTATAGAGCTTGGAGGGAAATACTATGGCTACACCTTC. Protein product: CASSIELGGKYYGYTF.

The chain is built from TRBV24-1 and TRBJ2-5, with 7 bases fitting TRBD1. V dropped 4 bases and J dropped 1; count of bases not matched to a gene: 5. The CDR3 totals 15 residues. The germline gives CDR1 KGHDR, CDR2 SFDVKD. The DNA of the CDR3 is TGTGCCACCAGTGACGGGACAGCTTCCCAAGAGACCCAGTACTTC. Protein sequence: CATSDGTASQETQYF.

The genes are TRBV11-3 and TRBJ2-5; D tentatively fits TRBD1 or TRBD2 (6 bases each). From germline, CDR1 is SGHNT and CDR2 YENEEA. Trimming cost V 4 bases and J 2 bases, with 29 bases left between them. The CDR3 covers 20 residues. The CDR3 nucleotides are TGTGCCAGCAGCTCGGCATGGACTAAGCCCCAGGGGCTAACACAAGAGACCCAGTACTTC. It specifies CASSSAWTKPQGLTQETQYF.

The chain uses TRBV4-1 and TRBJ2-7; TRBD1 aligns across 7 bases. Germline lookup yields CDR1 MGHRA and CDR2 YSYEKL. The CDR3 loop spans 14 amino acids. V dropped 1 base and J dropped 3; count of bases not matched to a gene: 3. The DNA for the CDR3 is TGCGCCAGCAGCCAAGGAGACAGGGTCTACGAGCAGTACTTC. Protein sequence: CASSQGDRVYEQYF.

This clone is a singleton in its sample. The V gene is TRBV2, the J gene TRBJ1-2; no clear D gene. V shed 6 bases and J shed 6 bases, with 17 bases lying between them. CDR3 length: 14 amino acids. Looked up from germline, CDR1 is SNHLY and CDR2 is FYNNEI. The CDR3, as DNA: TGTGCCAGCAGAGGGCAGTCCGAGGTCCATGGCTACACCTTC. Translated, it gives CASRGQSEVHGYTF.

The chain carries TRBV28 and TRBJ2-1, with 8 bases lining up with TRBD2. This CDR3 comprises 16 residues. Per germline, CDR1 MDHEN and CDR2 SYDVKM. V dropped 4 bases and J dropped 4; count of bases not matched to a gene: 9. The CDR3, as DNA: TGTGCCAGCAGTTCAGAGACTAGCGTATCTTACAATGAGCAGTTCTTC. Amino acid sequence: CASSSETSVSYNEQFF.

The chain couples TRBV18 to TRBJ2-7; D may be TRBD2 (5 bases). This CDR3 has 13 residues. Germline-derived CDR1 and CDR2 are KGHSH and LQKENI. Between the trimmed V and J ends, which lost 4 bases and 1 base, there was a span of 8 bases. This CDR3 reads CASSLSGSYEQYF. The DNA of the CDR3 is TGTGCCAGCTCACTATCGGGATCCTACGAGCAGTACTTC.

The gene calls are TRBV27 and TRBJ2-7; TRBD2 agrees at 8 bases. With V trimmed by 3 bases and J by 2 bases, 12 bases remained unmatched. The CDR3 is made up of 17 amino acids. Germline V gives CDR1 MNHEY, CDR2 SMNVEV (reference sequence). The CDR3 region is CASSFVAGSPEAYEQYF. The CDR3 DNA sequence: TGTGCCAGCAGTTTCGTAGCGGGGTCTCCCGAGGCCTACGAGCAGTACTTC.

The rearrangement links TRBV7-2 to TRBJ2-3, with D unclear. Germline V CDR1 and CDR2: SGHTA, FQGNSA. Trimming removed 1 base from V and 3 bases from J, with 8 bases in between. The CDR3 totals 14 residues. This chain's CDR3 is CASSLGYETDTQYF. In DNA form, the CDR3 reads TGTGCCAGCAGCTTAGGATACGAAACAGATACGCAGTATTTT.

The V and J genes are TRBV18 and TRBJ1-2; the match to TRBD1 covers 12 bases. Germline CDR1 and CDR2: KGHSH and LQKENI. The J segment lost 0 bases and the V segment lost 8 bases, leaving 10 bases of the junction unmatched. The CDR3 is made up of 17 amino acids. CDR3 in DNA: TGTGCCAGCACCCGAGCCGGGACAGGGGGCGCTAACTATGGCTACACCTTC. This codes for CASTRAGTGGANYGYTF.

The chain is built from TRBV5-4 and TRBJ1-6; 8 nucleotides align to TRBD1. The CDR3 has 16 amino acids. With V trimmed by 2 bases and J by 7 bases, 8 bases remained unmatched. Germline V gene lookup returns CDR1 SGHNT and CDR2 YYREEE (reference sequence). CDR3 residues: CASSLWLGQGNSPLHF. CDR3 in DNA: TGTGCCAGCAGCTTATGGCTCGGACAGGGAAATTCACCCCTCCACTTT.

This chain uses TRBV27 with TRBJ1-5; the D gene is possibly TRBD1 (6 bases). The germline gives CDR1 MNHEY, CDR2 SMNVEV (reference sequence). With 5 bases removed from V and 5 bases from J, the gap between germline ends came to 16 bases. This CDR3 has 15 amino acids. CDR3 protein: CASSRRGTPDQPQHF. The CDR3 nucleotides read TGTGCCAGCAGTCGCCGCGGGACACCTGATCAGCCCCAGCATTTT.

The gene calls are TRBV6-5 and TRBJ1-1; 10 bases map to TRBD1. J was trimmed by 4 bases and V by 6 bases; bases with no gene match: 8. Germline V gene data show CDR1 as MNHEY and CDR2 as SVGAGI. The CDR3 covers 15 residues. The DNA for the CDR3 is TGTGCCAGCAGGGACAGGGGGGTGGTTGGCACTGAAGCTTTCTTT. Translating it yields CASRDRGVVGTEAFF.

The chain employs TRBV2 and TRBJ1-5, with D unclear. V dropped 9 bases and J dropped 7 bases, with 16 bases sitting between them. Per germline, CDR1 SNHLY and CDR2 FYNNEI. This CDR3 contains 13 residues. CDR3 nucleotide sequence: TGTGCCAGTAGCGGGATCCAGGACCAGCCCCAGCATTTT. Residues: CASSGIQDQPQHF.

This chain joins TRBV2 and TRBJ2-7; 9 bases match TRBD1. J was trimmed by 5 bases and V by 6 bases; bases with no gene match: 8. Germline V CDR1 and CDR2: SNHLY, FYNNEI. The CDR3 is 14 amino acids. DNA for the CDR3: TGTGCCAGCAGCCCGACAGGGGGTGGGAACGAGCAGTACTTC. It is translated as CASSPTGGGNEQYF.

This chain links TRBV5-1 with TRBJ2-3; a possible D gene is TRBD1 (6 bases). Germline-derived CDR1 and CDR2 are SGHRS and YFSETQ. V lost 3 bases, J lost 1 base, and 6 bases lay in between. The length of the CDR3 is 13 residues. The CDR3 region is CASSWTGTDTQYF. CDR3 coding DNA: TGCGCCAGCAGCTGGACAGGCACAGATACGCAGTATTTT.

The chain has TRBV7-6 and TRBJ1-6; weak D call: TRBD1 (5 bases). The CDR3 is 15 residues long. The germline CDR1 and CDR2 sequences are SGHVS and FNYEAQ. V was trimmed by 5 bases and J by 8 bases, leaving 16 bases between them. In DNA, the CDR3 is TGTGCCAGCAGCCGGACCCCCCTGGGGGATTCACCCCTCCACTTT. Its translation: CASSRTPLGDSPLHF.

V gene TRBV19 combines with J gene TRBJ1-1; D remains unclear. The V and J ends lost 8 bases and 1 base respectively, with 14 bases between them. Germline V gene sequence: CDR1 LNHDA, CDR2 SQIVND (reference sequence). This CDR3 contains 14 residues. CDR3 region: CASGIIPPNTEAFF. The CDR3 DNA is TGTGCCAGTGGGATCATACCTCCGAACACTGAAGCTTTCTTT.

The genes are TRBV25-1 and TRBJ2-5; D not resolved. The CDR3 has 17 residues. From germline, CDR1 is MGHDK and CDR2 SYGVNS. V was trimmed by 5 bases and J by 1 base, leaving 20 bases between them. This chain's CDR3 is CASSSVRRPVRQETQYF. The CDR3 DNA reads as TGTGCCAGCAGTTCCGTCCGCCGCCCTGTACGCCAAGAGACCCAGTACTTC.

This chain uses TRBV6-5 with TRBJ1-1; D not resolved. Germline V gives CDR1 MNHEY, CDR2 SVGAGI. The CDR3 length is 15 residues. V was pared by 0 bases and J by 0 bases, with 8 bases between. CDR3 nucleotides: TGTGCCAGCAGTTACTCTCCGGGGTTGAACACTGAAGCTTTCTTT. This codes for CASSYSPGLNTEAFF.

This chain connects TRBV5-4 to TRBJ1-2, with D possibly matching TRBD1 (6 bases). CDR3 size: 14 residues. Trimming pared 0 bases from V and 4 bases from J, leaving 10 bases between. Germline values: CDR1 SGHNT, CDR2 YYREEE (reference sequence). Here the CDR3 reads CASSLVDSVYGYTF. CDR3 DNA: TGTGCCAGCAGCTTGGTGGACAGCGTCTATGGCTACACCTTC. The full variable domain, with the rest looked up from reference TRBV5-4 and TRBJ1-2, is ETGVTQSPTHLIKTRGQQVTLRCSSQSGHNTVSWYQQALGQGPQFIFQYYREEENGRGNFPPRFSGLQFPNYSSELNVNALELDDSALYLCASSLVDSVYGYTFGSGTRLTVV.

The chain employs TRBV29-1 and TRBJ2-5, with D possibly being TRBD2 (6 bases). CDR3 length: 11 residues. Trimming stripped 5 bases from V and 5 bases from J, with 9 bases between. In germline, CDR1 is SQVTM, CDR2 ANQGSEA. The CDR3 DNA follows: TGCAGCGTTCGGGGGTCGGAGACCCAGTACTTC. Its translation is CSVRGSETQYF.

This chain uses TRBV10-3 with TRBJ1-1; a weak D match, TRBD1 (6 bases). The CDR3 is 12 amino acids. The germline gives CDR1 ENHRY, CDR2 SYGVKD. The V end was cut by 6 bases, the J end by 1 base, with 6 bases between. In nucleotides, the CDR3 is TGTGCCATCAGGGACAGGAACACTGAAGCTTTCTTT. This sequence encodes CAIRDRNTEAFF.

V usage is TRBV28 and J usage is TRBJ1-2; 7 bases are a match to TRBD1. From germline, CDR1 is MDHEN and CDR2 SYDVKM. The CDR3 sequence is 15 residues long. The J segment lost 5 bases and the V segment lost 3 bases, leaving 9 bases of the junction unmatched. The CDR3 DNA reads TGTGCCAGCAGTTTCACCCAGGGGGAGGTGTATGGCTACACCTTC. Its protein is CASSFTQGEVYGYTF.

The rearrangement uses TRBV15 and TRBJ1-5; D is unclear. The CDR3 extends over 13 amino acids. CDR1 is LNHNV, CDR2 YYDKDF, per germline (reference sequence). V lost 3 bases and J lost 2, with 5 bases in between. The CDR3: CATSSRGNQPQHF. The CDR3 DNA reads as TGTGCCACCAGCAGCCGGGGCAATCAGCCCCAGCATTTT.

CDR3 DNA: TGTGCCAGCAGTTACTCGAGGACAGGGGGGCTGCCCCAGCATTTT. Translation gives CASSYSRTGGLPQHF. This sequence joins TRBV6-5 and TRBJ1-5, with 10 bases aligning to TRBD1. The CDR3 is 15 residues long. CDR1 MNHEY and CDR2 SVGAGI come from the germline V gene. With 0 bases clipped from V and 9 bases from J, the junction kept 5 bases outside the gene matches.

This CDR3 reads CASSRHGTGELFF. CDR3 coding DNA: TGTGCCAGCAGTCGACACGGGACCGGGGAGCTGTTTTTT. This chain links TRBV12-3 or TRBV12-4 with TRBJ2-2; D unclear. CDR3 length: 13 residues. Trimming removed 5 bases from V and 5 bases from J, with 9 bases in between.